The rows below give T cell receptor beta chains drawn from one sample of a study of CD8+CD57+ T cells in acquired aplastic anemia. TCRdb re-analysed the reads in MiXCR, keeping a single row per CDR3 protein. In the table there are 200,000 to 250,000 distinct CDR3 sequences, roughly 35% of which are singletons. The sample was sorted CD4+, CD8+, or CD8+CD57+ T cells (not recorded which) from PBMCs. These receptor sequences come from a human donor in good health, serving as a control. Each CDR3 is given with its conserved first and last residue. The D gene is left open where the match is weak. For some rows the clone size is stated as once, few or many, or as a class when expanded; others skip it.

J: TRBJ2-7
size: many
V: TRBV15
D: TRBD1
CDR3: CATSRGGTGSYEQYF
DNA: TGTGCCACCAGCAGGGGTGGGACAGGGAGCTACGAGCAGTACTTC

J: TRBJ1-6
size: -
V: TRBV2
D: TRBD1
CDR3: CASSVGQGNSPLHF
DNA: TGTGCCAGCAGCGTAGGACAGGGGAATTCACCCCTCCACTTT

J: TRBJ2-1
size: -
V: TRBV6-1
D: TRBD1
CDR3: CASSGTGAYNEQFF
DNA: TGTGCCAGCAGCGGGACAGGGGCCTACAATGAGCAGTTCTTC

J: TRBJ2-1
size: many
V: TRBV20-1
D: -
CDR3: CSARDPTVGNEQFF
DNA: TGCAGTGCTAGAGATCCAACCGTGGGCAATGAGCAGTTCTTC

J: TRBJ2-3
size: -
V: TRBV6-1
D: -
CDR3: CASKDSTDTQYF
DNA: TGTGCCAGCAAAGATAGCACAGATACGCAGTATTTT

J: TRBJ2-2
size: -
V: TRBV13
D: -
CDR3: CASSLGWANTGELFF
DNA: TGTGCCAGCAGCTTAGGGTGGGCGAACACCGGGGAGCTGTTTTTT

J: TRBJ2-3
size: few
V: TRBV14
D: TRBD2
CDR3: CASSQVSTSGDNKDTQYF
DNA: TGTGCCAGCAGCCAAGTGTCGACTAGCGGGGACAATAAAGATACGCAGTATTTT

J: TRBJ1-1
size: many
V: TRBV20-1
D: -
CDR3: CSATEWSNTEAFF
DNA: TGCAGTGCTACAGAGTGGTCAAACACTGAAGCTTTCTTT

J: TRBJ2-3
size: many
V: TRBV10-3
D: TRBD2
CDR3: CAMGTSGGTDTQYF
DNA: TGTGCCATGGGGACTAGCGGTGGGACAGATACGCAGTATTTT

J: TRBJ1-2
size: -
V: TRBV11-1
D: TRBD1
CDR3: CASSLVRGDRSGGYTF
DNA: TGTGCCAGCAGCTTAGTTCGGGGGGACAGGTCTGGCGGCTACACCTTC

J: TRBJ2-1
size: many
V: TRBV19
D: -
CDR3: CASSIKVGAGYNEQFF
DNA: TGTGCCAGTAGTATCAAGGTCGGGGCAGGGTACAATGAGCAGTTCTTC

J: TRBJ2-3
size: -
V: TRBV7-2
D: TRBD1
CDR3: CASSFVQGNTQYF
DNA: TGTGCCAGCAGCTTCGTACAGGGGAATACGCAGTATTTT

J: TRBJ2-7
size: few
V: TRBV12-5
D: -
CDR3: CASGLEGPTVDF
DNA: TGTGCTAGTGGTTTGGAGGGACCTACGGTGGACTTC

J: TRBJ2-7
size: -
V: TRBV7-9
D: TRBD2
CDR3: CASSLALAGVYEQYF
DNA: TGTGCCAGCAGCTTAGCACTAGCGGGGGTTTACGAGCAGTACTTC

J: TRBJ1-6
size: many
V: TRBV9
D: -
CDR3: CASSSETGFSPLHF
DNA: TGTGCCAGCAGCTCAGAAACAGGGTTTTCACCCCTCCACTTT

J: TRBJ2-5
size: many
V: TRBV2
D: -
CDR3: CASSQTPSLQTQYF
DNA: TGTGCCAGCAGTCAAACGCCTAGTTTGCAGACCCAGTACTTC

J: TRBJ2-3
size: many
V: TRBV7-2
D: -
CDR3: CASSLFADTQYF
DNA: TGTGCCAGCAGCTTATTTGCAGATACGCAGTATTTT

J: TRBJ1-2
size: -
V: TRBV24-1
D: TRBD1
CDR3: CATSDPRTGVLNGYTF
DNA: TGTGCCACCAGTGATCCTCGGACAGGGGTTTTAAATGGCTACACCTTC

J: TRBJ1-6
size: many
V: TRBV4-1
D: TRBD1
CDR3: CASSQATGQWNSPLHF
DNA: TGCGCCAGCAGCCAAGCGACGGGACAGTGGAATTCACCCCTCCACTTT

J: TRBJ2-1
size: many
V: TRBV24-1
D: -
CDR3: CATSDLGVGLDEQFF
DNA: TGTGCCACCAGTGACCTGGGGGTAGGTCTTGATGAGCAGTTCTTC

J: TRBJ1-2
size: -
V: TRBV24-1
D: -
CDR3: CATSDGGRNYGYTF
DNA: TGTGCCACCAGTGATGGAGGGCGCAACTATGGCTACACCTTC

J: TRBJ2-6
size: many
V: TRBV7-8
D: -
CDR3: CASSFQYSGANVLTF
DNA: TGTGCCAGCAGCTTCCAGTACTCTGGGGCCAACGTCCTGACTTTC

J: TRBJ1-1
size: -
V: TRBV9
D: -
CDR3: CASSPEGWLTEAFF
DNA: TGTGCCAGCAGCCCAGAGGGTTGGCTAACTGAAGCTTTCTTT

J: TRBJ2-5
size: -
V: TRBV7-2
D: -
CDR3: CASSLPEEKTQYF
DNA: TGTGCCAGCAGCTTGCCAGAGGAAAAGACCCAGTACTTC

J: TRBJ1-1
size: -
V: TRBV6-6
D: -
CDR3: CASSYAEGAEAFF
DNA: TGTGCCAGCAGTTACGCGGAGGGGGCTGAAGCTTTCTTT

J: TRBJ1-5
size: few
V: TRBV24-1
D: TRBD1
CDR3: CATSAAATGAPSQPQHF
DNA: TGTGCCACCAGTGCCGCGGCGACAGGGGCCCCCAGTCAGCCCCAGCATTTT

J: TRBJ1-2
size: many
V: TRBV19
D: -
CDR3: CASNKRLGGYTF
DNA: TGTGCCAGTAACAAGAGGCTGGGTGGCTACACCTTC

J: TRBJ2-6
size: -
V: TRBV30
D: -
CDR3: CAWGTSRDLESGANVLTF
DNA: TGTGCCTGGGGAACCAGCAGGGACTTAGAATCTGGGGCCAACGTCCTGACTTTC

J: TRBJ2-2
size: many
V: TRBV19
D: TRBD1
CDR3: CASSRTGENTGELFF
DNA: TGTGCCAGTAGTAGGACAGGGGAGAACACCGGGGAGCTGTTTTTT

J: TRBJ1-5
size: -
V: TRBV6-5
D: -
CDR3: CASSYGTGGNQPQHF
DNA: TGTGCCAGCAGTTACGGGACGGGAGGCAATCAGCCCCAGCATTTT

J: TRBJ2-3
size: many
V: TRBV20-1
D: TRBD2
CDR3: CSARDRNGGDTQYF
DNA: TGCAGTGCTAGAGATCGGAACGGGGGGGATACGCAGTATTTT

J: TRBJ2-5
size: many
V: TRBV9
D: TRBD1
CDR3: CASSVVEGAGETQYF
DNA: TGTGCCAGCAGCGTAGTAGAGGGGGCAGGGGAGACCCAGTACTTC

J: TRBJ2-7
size: many
V: TRBV12-3/TRBV12-4
D: -
CDR3: CASSLFGEQYF
DNA: TGTGCCAGCAGCCTATTTGGCGAGCAGTACTTC

J: TRBJ2-1
size: few
V: TRBV7-2
D: TRBD2
CDR3: CASSLIAGDPIDEQFF
DNA: TGTGCCAGCAGCTTAATAGCGGGGGACCCTATCGATGAGCAGTTCTTC

J: TRBJ1-2
size: -
V: TRBV29-1
D: -
CDR3: CSARGSIYGYTF
DNA: TGCAGCGCAAGGGGCAGCATCTATGGCTACACCTTC

J: TRBJ1-2
size: many
V: TRBV2
D: TRBD1
CDR3: CASIQGDYGYTF
DNA: TGTGCCAGTATTCAGGGGGACTATGGCTACACCTTC

J: TRBJ1-2
size: many
V: TRBV24-1
D: TRBD1
CDR3: CATSDVTGGYGYTF
DNA: TGTGCCACCAGTGACGTGACAGGGGGGTATGGCTACACCTTC

J: TRBJ2-5
size: -
V: TRBV5-1
D: TRBD1
CDR3: CASSPGQGVIGGETQYF
DNA: TGCGCCAGCAGCCCGGGACAGGGGGTCATCGGGGGAGAGACCCAGTACTTC

J: TRBJ2-7
size: -
V: TRBV25-1
D: -
CDR3: CASSDLSISGTYEQYF
DNA: TGTGCCAGCAGTGACCTTTCTATTTCCGGGACCTACGAGCAGTACTTC

J: TRBJ1-5
size: -
V: TRBV10-2
D: -
CDR3: CASSEGVWQPQHF
DNA: TGCGCCAGCAGTGAAGGTGTGTGGCAGCCCCAGCATTTT

J: TRBJ1-1
size: -
V: TRBV6-1
D: -
CDR3: CASNIDRNTGAFF
DNA: TGTGCCAGCAACATTGACAGGAACACTGGAGCTTTCTTT

J: TRBJ2-7
size: many
V: TRBV5-8
D: -
CDR3: CASSLNWPSYEQYF
DNA: TGTGCCAGCAGCTTGAACTGGCCCAGCTACGAGCAGTACTTC

J: TRBJ2-5
size: many
V: TRBV7-7
D: -
CDR3: CASAERGETQYF
DNA: TGTGCCAGCGCGGAGAGGGGAGAGACCCAGTACTTC

J: TRBJ2-5
size: many
V: TRBV7-7
D: -
CDR3: CASSPTRTAKETQYF
DNA: TGTGCCAGCAGCCCTACCAGGACAGCCAAAGAGACCCAGTACTTC

J: TRBJ2-2
size: many
V: TRBV15
D: TRBD1
CDR3: CATSTRQGTNTGELFF
DNA: TGTGCCACCAGCACTCGACAGGGAACGAACACCGGGGAGCTGTTTTTT

J: TRBJ1-5
size: many
V: TRBV6-5
D: TRBD1
CDR3: CASSYSRTGQFNQPQHF
DNA: TGTGCCAGCAGTTACTCTAGGACGGGACAGTTCAATCAGCCCCAGCATTTT